These T cell receptor beta chains were read from a single sample in a study of blood T cell repertoires in COVID-19. Profiled with immunoSEQ multiplex PCR; TCRdb holds only in-frame clones, not every one. Of hundreds of thousands of clones in the sample, approximately 88% were seen once. The specimen sequenced was peripheral blood. The source of these receptors is a woman aged 25 to 45 who had recovered from COVID-19. The CDR3 runs from the conserved cysteine through the conserved F or W. D genes are given only for firm matches. Size is omitted from some rows. Given values are once, few, many or a class for expanded clones.

v_gene	d_gene	j_gene	abundance	CDR3aa	CDR3nt
TRBV3-1/TRBV3-2	TRBD2	TRBJ2-7	NA	CASSQALAGGLEQYF	TGTGCCAGCAGCCAAGCACTAGCGGGGGGGCTCGAGCAGTACTTC
TRBV24-1	TRBD1	TRBJ2-5	NA	CATSDPASLGQGGETQYF	TGTGCCACCAGTGATCCCGCCTCACTCGGACAGGGAGGAGAGACCCAGTACTTC
TRBV6-6	NA	TRBJ2-7	NA	CASSYRDDEQYF	TGTGCCAGCAGTTACCGAGATGACGAGCAGTACTTC
TRBV15	NA	TRBJ2-3	NA	CATSRDRGGDTQYF	TGTGCCACCAGCAGAGATCGAGGGGGAGATACGCAGTATTTT
TRBV5-6	NA	TRBJ1-6	NA	CASSFPGSPLHF	TGTGCCAGCAGCTTTCCAGGCTCACCCCTCCACTTT
TRBV9	TRBD1	TRBJ2-1	NA	CASSASGTVSYNEQFF	TGTGCCAGCAGCGCCTCCGGGACAGTCTCCTACAATGAGCAGTTCTTC
TRBV29-1	NA	TRBJ2-7	NA	CSVSGGDYSYEQYF	TGCAGCGTTTCGGGGGGCGATTATAGCTACGAGCAGTACTTC
TRBV9	NA	TRBJ2-7	NA	CASSLPGGGEQYF	TGTGCCAGCAGCCTCCCAGGGGGAGGCGAGCAGTACTTC
TRBV7-9	NA	TRBJ2-3	NA	CASTPSGTDTQYF	TGTGCCAGCACCCCCTCTGGCACAGATACGCAGTATTTT
TRBV5-4	NA	TRBJ2-4	NA	CASSLEEGAGNIQYF	TGTGCCAGCAGCTTGGAGGAGGGGGCCGGAAACATTCAGTACTTC
TRBV11-2	TRBD1	TRBJ2-2	NA	CASSLIPTGKTGELFF	TGTGCCAGCAGCCTGATCCCGACAGGGAAAACCGGGGAGCTGTTTTTT
TRBV6-1	NA	TRBJ2-5	once	CASSEDRTWLTQYF	TGTGCCAGCAGTGAAGACAGGACCTGGTTGACCCAGTACTTC
TRBV7-9	TRBD1	TRBJ1-2	NA	CASSFSILRTGKHYGYTF	TGTGCCAGCAGCTTCTCCATACTCCGGACAGGGAAACACTATGGCTACACCTTC
TRBV19	TRBD1	TRBJ1-1	NA	CASSIDRGYTEAFF	TGTGCCAGTAGTATAGACAGGGGGTACACTGAAGCTTTCTTT
TRBV27	NA	TRBJ2-7	NA	CASSLAEGGTYEQYF	TGTGCCAGCAGTTTAGCAGAGGGAGGCACCTACGAGCAGTACTTC
TRBV6-1	NA	TRBJ1-2	NA	CASSENPGSYGYTF	TGTGCCAGCAGTGAAAATCCAGGTTCCTATGGCTACACCTTC
TRBV19	NA	TRBJ1-5	few	CASSINNQPQHF	TGTGCCAGTAGTATTAATAATCAGCCCCAGCATTTT
TRBV28	NA	TRBJ1-6	NA	CASKGDIGRNSPLHF	TGTGCCAGCAAGGGGGACATAGGAAGGAATTCACCCCTCCACTTT
TRBV2	NA	TRBJ1-3	NA	CASSVLGNTIYF	TGTGCCAGCAGTGTGCTAGGAAACACCATATATTTT
TRBV27	NA	TRBJ2-7	NA	CASRDISYEQYF	TGTGCCAGCAGGGACATAAGCTACGAGCAGTACTTC
TRBV5-1	NA	TRBJ2-7	NA	CASSFTFYEQYF	TGCGCCAGCAGCTTTACTTTCTACGAGCAGTACTTC
TRBV11-2	NA	TRBJ1-2	NA	CASSLGPSGYTF	TGTGCCAGCAGCTTAGGTCCCTCTGGCTACACCTTC
TRBV28	TRBD2	TRBJ2-7	NA	CASSWGLEQYF	TGTGCCAGCAGTTGGGGACTAGAGCAGTACTTC
TRBV7-8	NA	TRBJ2-1	NA	CASSLGSVSYNEQFF	TGTGCCAGCAGCTTAGGGAGCGTATCCTACAATGAGCAGTTCTTC
TRBV18	NA	TRBJ2-7	NA	CASSPRTATYEQYF	TGTGCCAGCTCACCTAGGACAGCCACCTACGAGCAGTACTTC
TRBV7-2	NA	TRBJ1-4	NA	CASSLRGVVTNEKLFF	TGTGCCAGCAGCTTACGCGGGGTAGTCACTAATGAAAAACTGTTTTTT
TRBV19	NA	TRBJ1-2	NA	CASSTDSDYGYTF	TGTGCCAGTAGTACGGACAGCGATTATGGCTACACCTTC
TRBV18	TRBD1	TRBJ1-2	NA	CASSPTGGNYGYTF	TGTGCCAGCTCACCGACAGGGGGAAACTATGGCTACACCTTC
TRBV7-9	TRBD2	TRBJ2-1	few	CASSPRGTSMHEQFF	TGTGCCAGCAGCCCCCGTGGGACTAGTATGCATGAGCAGTTCTTC
TRBV7-6	TRBD1	TRBJ2-7	many	CASSSSWVTGRAYEQYF	TGTGCCAGCAGCTCTAGCTGGGTGACAGGGCGAGCCTACGAGCAGTACTTC
TRBV28	TRBD1	TRBJ1-2	NA	CASSLFGTGMRYGYTF	TGTGCCAGCAGTTTATTCGGGACAGGGATGAGATATGGCTACACCTTC
TRBV4-2	NA	TRBJ1-5	few	CASSQEMDWSTQHF	TGTGCCAGCAGCCAAGAGATGGATTGGAGTACCCAGCATTTT
TRBV24-1	TRBD2	TRBJ2-5	NA	CATSDSPGASGDQETQYF	TGTGCCACCAGTGACTCTCCTGGGGCTAGCGGGGACCAAGAGACCCAGTACTTC
TRBV7-2	NA	TRBJ1-2	NA	CASSLDLSYGYTF	TGTGCCAGCAGCTTAGATCTTAGCTATGGCTACACCTTC
TRBV28	NA	TRBJ2-7	NA	CASSFVLRQDSSYEQYF	TGTGCCAGCAGTTTCGTTCTCCGTCAGGACAGCTCCTACGAGCAGTACTTC
TRBV2	TRBD2	TRBJ2-5	NA	CASSAGGGETQYF	TGTGCCAGCAGTGCGGGGGGGGGAGAGACCCAGTACTTC
TRBV7-6	TRBD1	TRBJ1-2	NA	CASSPNGQGAFGYTF	TGTGCCAGCAGCCCGAACGGACAGGGGGCGTTTGGCTACACCTTC
TRBV24-1	TRBD2	TRBJ2-3	NA	CATSRERGTSTDTQYF	TGTGCCACCTCGAGGGAGCGGGGGACTAGCACAGATACGCAGTATTTT
TRBV5-6	TRBD2	TRBJ2-7	NA	CASSLTSGSYEQYF	TGTGCCAGCAGCTTGACTAGCGGATCCTACGAGCAGTACTTC
TRBV14	NA	TRBJ1-2	NA	CASSLRLWTGYTF	TGTGCCAGCAGCCTAAGACTATGGACTGGCTACACCTTC
TRBV6-2/TRBV6-3	NA	TRBJ1-6	NA	CASSSGRSNSPLHF	TGTGCCAGCAGCAGCGGGCGGTCGAATTCACCCCTCCACTTT
TRBV5-1	NA	TRBJ2-7	NA	CASSLGAGAYEQYF	TGCGCCAGCAGCTTGGGAGCAGGGGCCTACGAGCAGTACTTC
TRBV11-2	NA	TRBJ2-5	NA	CASSKRTRAAAQYF	TGTGCCAGCAGCAAACGGACCAGGGCCGCGGCCCAGTACTTC
TRBV7-9	TRBD1	TRBJ2-2	once	CASSSWTGGGGELFF	TGTGCCAGCAGCTCCTGGACAGGGGGTGGCGGGGAGCTGTTTTTT
TRBV27	TRBD1	TRBJ1-2	NA	CASSRQGAIGGYTF	TGTGCCAGCAGCCGACAGGGGGCAATAGGTGGCTACACCTTC
TRBV19	NA	TRBJ2-7	NA	CASSMRTTSTYEQYF	TGTGCCAGTAGTATGCGGACAACCTCTACCTACGAGCAGTACTTC
TRBV6-1	TRBD1	TRBJ1-1	NA	CASSEAGGGMNTEAFF	TGTGCCAGCAGTGAAGCAGGGGGCGGCATGAACACTGAAGCTTTCTTT
TRBV7-2	NA	TRBJ1-2	NA	CASSLGQVVQGGGYTF	TGTGCCAGCAGCTTAGGACAAGTCGTACAGGGCGGAGGCTACACCTTC
TRBV6-2/TRBV6-3	TRBD1	TRBJ1-1	few	CASSYYGRGFTEAFF	TGTGCCAGCAGTTACTATGGCAGGGGGTTTACTGAAGCTTTCTTT
TRBV7-9	TRBD1	TRBJ1-2	NA	CASSRPGQGFIYGYTF	TGTGCCAGCAGTCGTCCGGGACAGGGCTTTATCTATGGCTACACCTTC
TRBV5-4	TRBD1	TRBJ2-2	NA	CASSPAGQGVWTGELFF	TGTGCCAGCAGCCCCGCTGGACAGGGGGTTTGGACCGGGGAGCTGTTTTTT
TRBV3-1/TRBV3-2	TRBD2	TRBJ2-7	few	CASSQSGGAIHEQYF	TGTGCCAGCAGCCAAAGCGGGGGGGCTATCCACGAGCAGTACTTC
TRBV9	TRBD1	TRBJ2-7	NA	CASSALGQGLLYF	TGTGCCAGCAGCGCCCTCGGACAGGGTTTGTTGTACTTC
TRBV2	NA	TRBJ2-5	NA	CASRDPTEEETQYF	TGTGCCAGCAGGGACCCGACGGAGGAAGAGACCCAGTACTTC
TRBV19	NA	TRBJ2-2	NA	CASSIDRTIGELFF	TGTGCCAGTAGTATAGATAGGACAATCGGGGAGCTGTTTTTT
TRBV10-1	NA	TRBJ2-5	few	CASSGTAPQETQYF	TGCGCCAGCAGTGGGACAGCACCCCAAGAGACCCAGTACTTC
TRBV7-9	TRBD2	TRBJ2-2	NA	CASRSGGSSRNTGELFF	TGTGCCAGCAGAAGCGGGGGGTCTAGTCGAAACACCGGGGAGCTGTTTTTT
TRBV4-2	TRBD1	TRBJ2-1	NA	CASSQDSTGGVLDEQFF	TGTGCCAGCAGCCAAGATAGTACAGGGGGCGTTTTGGATGAGCAGTTCTTC
TRBV21-1	NA	TRBJ2-1	NA	CARNHRSFSSYNEQFF	TGTGCCAGAAACCACAGGTCCTTCAGCTCCTACAATGAGCAGTTCTTC
TRBV5-4	TRBD2	TRBJ2-1	NA	CASSFVSGGYNEQFF	TGTGCCAGCAGCTTTGTTAGCGGGGGTTACAATGAGCAGTTCTTC